Each of the 14 T cell receptor beta chains below was sequenced from the same sample in a study of blood T cell repertoires in COVID-19. Repertoires were generated with immunoSEQ multiplex PCR, while TCRdb's copy carries only in-frame clones and drops some. The repertoire holds a few hundred thousand clones, with about 88% as singletons. Sample: PBMCs or T cells enriched from blood (not recorded which). The receptors were gathered from a woman aged 25 to 39 who had been exposed to COVID-19.

This chain links TRBV27 with TRBJ2-7, with a weak D call TRBD1 (6 bases). V lost 2 bases and J lost 6, with 11 bases in between. The germline CDR1 and CDR2 sequences are MNHEY and SMNVEV (reference sequence). The CDR3 is 13 amino acids. The CDR3 here is CASSLGGWGEQYF. CDR3 nucleotide sequence: TGTGCCAGCAGTTTAGGGGGCTGGGGCGAGCAGTACTTC.

V gene TRBV27 combines with J gene TRBJ1-2; TRBD1 matches at 11 bases. Germline V CDR1 and CDR2: MNHEY, SMNVEV (reference sequence). V lost 3 bases, J lost 7 bases, and 10 bases stayed unmatched. There are 16 residues in the CDR3. CDR3 region: CASSFSRTGGASGYTF. The CDR3 coding sequence is TGTGCCAGCAGTTTCTCCCGGACAGGGGGCGCTTCTGGCTACACCTTC.

J is TRBJ1-4 and V is TRBV7-2, with 9 bases aligning to TRBD1. Germline V lookup: CDR1 SGHTA, CDR2 FQGNSA. The junction had 3 bases not matched to a gene; V was cut back by 5 bases and J by 8 bases. This CDR3 spans 13 amino acids. Written as DNA, the CDR3 is TGTGCCAGCAGCCCCGACAGGGGGGAAAAACTGTTTTTT. Its translation: CASSPDRGEKLFF.

This clone showed up just a few times. This chain uses TRBV10-1 with TRBJ1-6; 9 nucleotides align to TRBD1. CDR3 size: 17 residues. Germline CDR1 reads WNHNN; CDR2 reads SYGVQD (reference sequence). V was clipped by 2 bases and J by 3 bases; unmatched bases: 5. The CDR3 nucleotides read TGCGCCAGCAGTGAGCGGACAGGGGCCAACTATAATTCACCCCTCCACTTT. Translating gives CASSERTGANYNSPLHF.

This chain uses TRBV27 with TRBJ2-1; D unclear. The CDR3 is made up of 10 amino acids. Trimming shortened V by 6 bases and J by 13 bases, and 10 bases separated the two germline ends. Germline CDR1 reads MNHEY; CDR2 reads SMNVEV (reference sequence). CDR3 DNA sequence: TGTGCCAGCAGCCTCACACCACAGTTCTTC. Translated, it gives CASSLTPQFF.

The gene calls are TRBV5-8 and TRBJ1-2, with 8 bases matching TRBD1. This CDR3 comprises 17 residues. The V gene's germline CDR1 is SGHTS and CDR2 YDEGEE. With V trimmed by 3 bases and J by 0 bases, 10 bases remained unmatched. The CDR3 spells CASSWTGTGWTNYGYTF. The CDR3, as DNA: TGTGCCAGCAGCTGGACCGGGACAGGCTGGACTAACTATGGCTACACCTTC.

This clone was detected once. The rearrangement joins TRBV5-5 to TRBJ1-5; D is unresolved. This CDR3 region has 16 residues. The V end lost 1 base, the J end lost 1 base, and 12 bases lay between the germline ends. Germline CDR1 is SGHKS and CDR2 is YYEKEE (reference sequence). This CDR3 is CASSLSEVRSNQPQHF. The CDR3 DNA sequence: TGTGCCAGCAGCTTGAGTGAGGTCCGCAGCAATCAGCCCCAGCATTTT.

The chain carries TRBV11-2 and TRBJ2-7; 12 nucleotides line up with TRBD2. The CDR3 has 17 residues. The J segment lost 4 bases and the V segment lost 1 base, leaving 8 bases of the junction unmatched. Germline CDR1 is SGHAT and CDR2 is FQNNGV. The CDR3 nucleotides read TGTGCCAGCAGCTTAGGCGCTAGCGGGAGGGTCGGTTACGAGCAGTACTTC. Translation: CASSLGASGRVGYEQYF.

The rearrangement uses TRBV11-2 and TRBJ1-3; 11 bases match TRBD1. The germline gives CDR1 SGHAT, CDR2 FQNNGV. Trimming removed 6 bases from V and 8 bases from J; junction bases left unmatched: 9. This CDR3 is built from 15 residues. DNA for the CDR3: TGTGCCAGCAGTTCCGGGACAGGGGGACGGGACACCATATATTTT. This translates into CASSSGTGGRDTIYF.

The chain is built from TRBV7-2 and TRBJ2-5; 12 nucleotides match TRBD2. The CDR3 is 14 amino acids. Trimming removed 6 bases from V and 5 bases from J; junction bases left unmatched: 4. From germline, CDR1 is SGHTA and CDR2 FQGNSA. The chain's CDR3 is CASRRLAGVETQYF. CDR3 DNA sequence: TGTGCCAGCAGGAGACTAGCGGGAGTGGAGACCCAGTACTTC.

CDR3 sequence reads: CASSLTGAEGYTF. The CDR3 DNA reads as TGTGCCAGTAGTCTGACAGGGGCAGAGGGCTACACCTTC. The chain carries TRBV19 and TRBJ1-2; 8 bases map to TRBD1. The ends lost 5 bases at V and 8 bases at J; junction bases unmatched: 7. Germline CDR1 and CDR2: LNHDA and SQIVND (reference sequence). The CDR3 spans 13 residues.

The chain carries TRBV5-6 and TRBJ2-7; 8 bases line up with TRBD1. Germline loops: CDR1 SGHDT, CDR2 YYEEEE. CDR3 size: 15 residues. J gave up 3 bases and V 3 bases, and 8 bases lay outside the gene matches. DNA for the CDR3: TGTGCCAGCAGCTCGACAGGGGTCCACCTCTACGAGCAGTACTTC. Its translation is CASSSTGVHLYEQYF.

The chain links TRBV19 to TRBJ2-1, with TRBD1 identical over 7 bases. The CDR3 covers 15 residues. The germline gives CDR1 LNHDA, CDR2 SQIVND (reference sequence). Trimming removed 5 bases from V and 1 base from J; junction bases left unmatched: 5. CDR3 nucleotides: TGTGCCAGTAGTGTCCACAGGGGTTCCTACAATGAGCAGTTCTTC. This gives the protein CASSVHRGSYNEQFF.

The J gene is TRBJ2-7, the V gene TRBV11-2; TRBD2 might be the D (5 bases). The V end was cut by 1 base, the J end by 7 bases, with 8 bases between. Germline V gives CDR1 SGHAT, CDR2 FQNNGV. The length of the CDR3 is 12 residues. This chain's CDR3 is CASSLGTGEQYF. The CDR3 DNA reads as TGTGCCAGCAGCTTAGGGACGGGGGAGCAGTACTTC.